These T cell receptor beta chains were read from a single sample in a study of cytomegalovirus exposure and HLA in healthy donors. Profiled with immunoSEQ multiplex PCR; TCRdb holds only in-frame clones, not every one. The sample has fewer than 200,000 clones, about 86% seen once. Sequenced input: PBMCs. The receptor source for this set is a man aged 40-49 years in good health and CMV-seropositive. Both conserved end residues are part of each CDR3. Each record gives: J gene, D gene, V gene, clone size, CDR3 protein, CDR3 DNA. D genes are given only for firm matches. Rows may omit the clone size; those that give it use once, few, many or a size class.

TRBJ2-1 | . | TRBV28 | . | CASSLSRVKSGNEQFF | TGTGCCAGCAGTTTATCCAGGGTTAAAAGTGGCAATGAGCAGTTCTTC
TRBJ2-1 | TRBD1 | TRBV27 | . | CASSSSRDSYNEQFF | TGTGCCAGCAGTTCTTCCCGGGACAGTTACAATGAGCAGTTCTTC
TRBJ2-7 | . | TRBV6-1 | few | CASSDPGEGYEQYF | TGTGCCAGCAGTGACCCAGGGGAGGGTTACGAGCAGTACTTC
TRBJ2-7 | TRBD2 | TRBV5-1 | . | CASSFAGGPYEQYF | TGCGCCAGCAGCTTTGCGGGAGGGCCGTACGAGCAGTACTTC
TRBJ2-2 | TRBD2 | TRBV15 | . | CATSRDRLAGELFF | TGTGCCACCAGCAGGGACAGACTAGCGGGGGAGCTGTTTTTT
TRBJ1-5 | TRBD1 | TRBV18 | . | CASSDRGIEPQHF | TGTGCCAGCTCAGACAGGGGCATCGAGCCCCAGCATTTT
TRBJ2-1 | . | TRBV5-1 | . | CASSLAQRTYNEQFF | TGCGCCAGCAGCTTGGCCCAGCGAACCTACAATGAGCAGTTCTTC
TRBJ1-6 | TRBD1 | TRBV4-3 | few | CASSRYRGYNSPLHF | TGCGCCAGCAGCCGTTACAGGGGATATAATTCACCCCTCCACTTT
TRBJ2-3 | TRBD2 | TRBV7-8 | . | CASSPLGLADTQYF | TGTGCCAGCAGCCCCCTGGGACTAGCGGATACGCAGTATTTT
TRBJ2-7 | . | TRBV5-6 | . | CASSLTEGISYEQYF | TGTGCCAGCAGCTTGACGGAGGGTATCTCCTACGAGCAGTACTTC
TRBJ2-1 | TRBD2 | TRBV9 | few | CASSVVPSGLNEQFF | TGTGCCAGCAGCGTAGTACCTAGCGGACTCAATGAGCAGTTCTTC
TRBJ2-7 | TRBD2 | TRBV11-2 | few | CASIEGVAGLYEQYF | TGTGCCAGCATCGAGGGGGTAGCGGGACTGTACGAGCAGTACTTC
TRBJ2-5 | . | TRBV6-5 | . | CASSYGVEETQYF | TGTGCCAGCAGTTACGGTGTAGAAGAGACCCAGTACTTC
TRBJ1-2 | . | TRBV15 | . | CATSREPGAVNGYTF | TGTGCCACCAGCAGAGAACCAGGGGCAGTCAATGGCTACACCTTC
TRBJ2-7 | TRBD2 | TRBV2 | . | CASSGTSGLGHEQYF | TGTGCCAGCAGTGGCACTAGCGGGCTTGGACACGAGCAGTACTTC
TRBJ1-1 | TRBD1 | TRBV5-1 | . | CASSPDRGRTEAFF | TGCGCCAGCAGCCCCGACAGGGGACGGACTGAAGCTTTCTTT
TRBJ2-5 | . | TRBV28 | . | CASSTWTIQETQYF | TGTGCCAGCAGTACCTGGACTATACAAGAGACCCAGTACTTC
TRBJ2-7 | TRBD1 | TRBV27 | . | CASSSNRGTGYEQYF | TGTGCCAGCAGTTCCAACAGGGGGACCGGCTACGAGCAGTACTTC
TRBJ1-3 | . | TRBV10-3 | . | CAISPTGEIGNTIYF | TGTGCCATCAGTCCTACAGGTGAGATTGGAAACACCATATATTTT
TRBJ2-1 | TRBD2 | TRBV9 | . | CASSPKPGLAVSPRQFF | TGTGCCAGCAGCCCCAAACCGGGACTAGCTGTGTCACCGCGGCAGTTCTTC
TRBJ1-1 | . | TRBV30 | . | CAWSVTPDTEAFF | TGTGCCTGGAGTGTCACTCCTGACACTGAAGCTTTCTTT
TRBJ1-5 | . | TRBV9 | . | CASSVDGDSNQPQHF | TGTGCCAGCAGCGTGGACGGGGATAGCAATCAGCCCCAGCATTTT
TRBJ2-1 | TRBD2 | TRBV6-4 | . | CASSDPASGSGQFF | TGTGCCAGCAGTGACCCGGCTAGCGGGAGTGGGCAGTTCTTC
TRBJ2-1 | TRBD1 | TRBV5-1 | . | CASSPTGAVRSYNEQFF | TGCGCCAGCAGCCCCACAGGGGCGGTCAGGTCCTACAATGAGCAGTTCTTC
TRBJ2-1 | . | TRBV9 | . | CASSVDAQEQFF | TGTGCCAGCAGCGTAGACGCCCAGGAGCAGTTCTTC
TRBJ1-5 | TRBD1 | TRBV6-5 | . | CASTAGQGAGQPQHF | TGTGCCAGCACCGCAGGACAGGGGGCCGGGCAGCCCCAGCATTTT
TRBJ1-1 | . | TRBV18 | . | CASSPEGQSTEAFF | TGTGCCAGCTCACCGGAGGGGCAGAGCACTGAAGCTTTCTTT
TRBJ2-1 | TRBD2 | TRBV7-8 | . | CASSLASAAGGYNEQFF | TGTGCCAGCAGCTTAGCCTCAGCTGCGGGAGGTTACAATGAGCAGTTCTTC
TRBJ2-7 | . | TRBV28 | once | CASSDTSRLFTAPTSSYEQYF | TGTGCCAGCAGTGATACCTCCCGACTTTTCACCGCACCCACATCCTCCTACGAGCAGTACTTC
TRBJ1-1 | TRBD1 | TRBV5-5 | . | CASTRTGLNTEAFF | TGTGCCAGCACCCGGACAGGCCTGAACACTGAAGCTTTCTTT
TRBJ1-1 | . | TRBV11-2 | . | CASSLDIAGDTEAFF | TGTGCCAGCAGCTTAGATATCGCAGGGGATACTGAAGCTTTCTTT
TRBJ2-1 | TRBD2 | TRBV19 | . | CASPPTPGLAGAGEFF | TGTGCCAGTCCTCCGACTCCGGGACTAGCGGGGGCTGGGGAGTTCTTC
TRBJ2-7 | . | TRBV9 | . | CASSVDSSREQYF | TGTGCCAGCAGCGTAGACTCGTCCCGGGAGCAGTACTTC
TRBJ1-1 | . | TRBV4-1 | few | CASSPGQLEAFF | TGCGCCAGCAGTCCCGGACAGCTTGAAGCTTTCTTT
TRBJ2-7 | . | TRBV18 | . | CASSPQASSYEQYF | TGTGCCAGCTCACCCCAGGCGAGCTCCTACGAGCAGTACTTC
TRBJ2-1 | . | TRBV7-2 | once | CASSPPTLRKSGNEQFF | TGTGCCAGCAGCCCCCCTACATTACGCAAATCCGGGAATGAGCAGTTCTTC
TRBJ2-3 | TRBD2 | TRBV6-5 | . | CASSSSGGTDTQYF | TGTGCCAGCAGCTCTAGCGGGGGCACAGATACGCAGTATTTT